These 29 T cell receptor beta chains were all obtained from the same sample, sequenced in a study of blood T cell repertoires in COVID-19. Sequencing used immunoSEQ multiplex PCR; TCRdb keeps in-frame clones, though not all of them. Found here are around 140,000 clones, more than 60% of them singletons; the top ten hold about 1.9%. Source material: peripheral blood. These receptor sequences come from a woman aged 60 to 75 with acute or convalescent COVID-19.

The chain carries TRBV28 and TRBJ2-3; 8 bases agree with TRBD1. The V segment lost 5 bases and the J segment 3 bases; nucleotides outside the gene matches: 16. The CDR3 runs to 18 residues. In germline, CDR1 is MDHEN, CDR2 SYDVKM. As DNA, the CDR3 is TGTGCCAGCAGTACTATTAGCAGGGGGCGGGTTGGTACAGATACGCAGTATTTT. It encodes CASSTISRGRVGTDTQYF.

This clone was observed once. V and J are TRBV10-2 and TRBJ1-6; D possibly corresponds to TRBD1 (6 bases). With 8 bases removed from V and 5 bases from J, the gap between germline ends came to 10 bases. CDR3 size: 13 residues. The germline CDR1 and CDR2 sequences are WSHSY and SAAADI. For the CDR3, the DNA is TGCGCCAGCGTGGGGGCTCATAATTCACCCCTCCACTTT. Translation gives CASVGAHNSPLHF.

The chain recombines TRBV5-6 with TRBJ2-1; TRBD2 agrees at 10 bases. V was clipped by 7 bases and J by 5 bases; unmatched bases: 9. The CDR3 contains 15 residues. CDR1 SGHDT and CDR2 YYEEEE come from the germline V gene. CDR3 sequence (DNA): TGTGCCAGCGGCGCTAGCGGGAGTCACCACAATGAGCAGTTCTTC. It specifies CASGASGSHHNEQFF.

This chain uses TRBV3-1 (or the pseudogene TRBV3-2) with TRBJ2-5; tentatively, D is TRBD1 (6 bases). The germline V gene encodes CDR1 LGHDT and CDR2 YNNKEL (reference sequence). Trimming removed 6 bases from V and 0 bases from J, with 17 bases in between. CDR3 length equals 16 residues. The CDR3 bases are TGTGCCAGCAGGAGCCTCGCCAGGGGATACCAAGAGACCCAGTACTTC. It specifies CASRSLARGYQETQYF.

The chain uses TRBV6-5 and TRBJ2-1; D perhaps matches TRBD2 (6 bases). Germline V gene lookup returns CDR1 MNHEY and CDR2 SVGAGI. CDR3 size: 16 residues. V gave up 0 bases and J gave up 4 bases, with 13 bases separating them. For the CDR3, the DNA is TGTGCCAGCAGTTACTCGAATCCCCGGGGGTACAATGAGCAGTTCTTC. It encodes CASSYSNPRGYNEQFF.

This chain uses TRBV6-5 with TRBJ1-6; TRBD1 aligns across 9 bases. This CDR3 spans 15 amino acids. With 6 bases clipped from V and 8 bases from J, the junction kept 8 bases outside the gene matches. Germline V CDR1 and CDR2: MNHEY, SVGAGI. CDR3 residues: CASRSNRGPDSPLHF. DNA of the CDR3: TGTGCCAGCAGGTCCAACAGGGGGCCGGATTCACCCCTCCACTTT.

The chain uses TRBV19 and TRBJ2-7, with D unresolved. Trimming cost V 3 bases and J 7 bases, with 13 bases left between them. Germline loops: CDR1 LNHDA, CDR2 SQIVND (reference sequence). The CDR3 length is 13 residues. The CDR3 DNA is TGTGCCAGTAGTATTATAATTTCGGAGGAGCAGTACTTC. It codes for CASSIIISEEQYF.

This sequence joins TRBV5-6 and TRBJ2-7, with D perhaps matching TRBD1 (6 bases). V lost 3 bases and J lost 0, with 13 bases in between. CDR1 is SGHDT, CDR2 YYEEEE, per germline. This CDR3 is built from 15 residues. This chain's CDR3 is CASSSGGKSSYEQYF. CDR3 DNA sequence: TGTGCCAGCAGCTCTGGGGGCAAGAGCTCCTACGAGCAGTACTTC. Using reference TRBV5-6 and TRBJ2-7 for the parts outside the CDR3, the full variable domain is DAGVTQSPTHLIKTRGQQVTLRCSPKSGHDTVSWYQQALGQGPQFIFQYYEEEERQRGNFPDRFSGHQFPNYSSELNVNALLLGDSALYLCASSSGGKSSYEQYFGPGTRLTVT.

The chain carries TRBV11-2 and TRBJ2-7; TRBD1 matches at 9 bases. Per the germline V gene, CDR1 is SGHAT and CDR2 is FQNNGV. The junction had 5 bases not matched to a gene; V was cut back by 4 bases and J by 1 base. The CDR3 runs to 15 residues. The CDR3, as DNA: TGTGCCAGCAGCTCCCGGGGACAGGGATCCTACGAGCAGTACTTC. Translated, it gives CASSSRGQGSYEQYF.

The chain employs TRBV9 and TRBJ1-2, with 12 bases lining up with TRBD1. Per the germline V gene, CDR1 is SGDLS and CDR2 is YYNGEE. The trim removed 0 bases at V and 7 bases at J, leaving 10 bases unmatched. The CDR3 sequence is 17 residues long. CDR3: CASSVDGTGGSLSGYTF. CDR3 in DNA: TGTGCCAGCAGCGTAGATGGGACAGGGGGCTCCCTTTCTGGCTACACCTTC.

The chain combines TRBV10-3 with TRBJ1-2; TRBD1 might be the D (5 bases). V was clipped by 5 bases and J by 0 bases, with 16 bases between them. Germline loops: CDR1 ENHRY, CDR2 SYGVKD. CDR3 size: 16 residues. CDR3 nucleotide sequence: TGTGCCATCAGTCCCCAGACAGCTCTGTCTAACTATGGCTACACCTTC. Translated: CAISPQTALSNYGYTF.

The V call is TRBV7-9, the J call TRBJ2-3, with 11 bases matching TRBD2. V lost 9 bases to trimming and J lost 4 bases; unmatched junction nucleotides: 6. The CDR3 sequence is 14 residues long. Germline assignment: CDR1 SEHNR and CDR2 FQNEAQ (reference sequence). The CDR3 protein is CARVAGGPSDTQYF. The DNA of the CDR3 is TGTGCCAGGGTAGCGGGAGGGCCCTCAGATACGCAGTATTTT. The variable domain in full, with the rest retrieved from reference TRBV7-9 and TRBJ2-3, is DTGVSQNPRHKITKRGQNVTFRCDPISEHNRLYWYRQTLGQGPEFLTYFQNEAQLEKSRLLSDRFSAERPKGSFSTLEIQRTEQGDSAMYLCARVAGGPSDTQYFGPGTRLTVL.

The V and J genes are TRBV4-2 and TRBJ1-2; no clear D. In germline, CDR1 is LGHNA, CDR2 YNFKEQ. The germline V and J ends were trimmed by 0 bases and 8 bases, with 7 bases remaining between them. The CDR3 loop spans 12 amino acids. This chain's CDR3 is CASSQDGGGYTF. The CDR3 DNA is TGTGCCAGCAGCCAAGATGGAGGAGGCTACACCTTC.

This chain uses TRBV27 with TRBJ1-1, with a tentative D call TRBD1 (5 bases). The CDR3 sequence is 12 residues long. Trimming removed 5 bases at V and 5 bases at J, with 9 bases between. CDR1 is MNHEY, CDR2 SMNVEV, per germline (reference sequence). Here the CDR3 reads CASSNGGTEAFF. The DNA for the CDR3 is TGTGCCAGCAGTAACGGGGGGACTGAAGCTTTCTTT.

This clone was seen a few times. The chain uses TRBV3-1 (or the pseudogene TRBV3-2) and TRBJ1-5, with 7 bases fitting TRBD1. The CDR3 spans 16 residues. V lost 4 bases, J lost 4 bases, and 10 bases stayed unmatched. The germline V gene encodes CDR1 LGHDT and CDR2 YNNKEL (reference sequence). CDR3 loop: CASSPGTVGVNQPQHF. The CDR3 coding sequence is TGTGCCAGCAGCCCAGGGACAGTCGGAGTAAATCAGCCCCAGCATTTT.

The chain uses TRBV5-1 and TRBJ1-3; a possible D gene is TRBD1 (6 bases). V lost 0 bases, J lost 0 bases, and 16 bases lay in between. This CDR3 contains 18 residues. The germline gives CDR1 SGHRS, CDR2 YFSETQ. CDR3 bases: TGCGCCAGCAGCTTGGTTGGGGGACAACTGAGCTCTGGAAACACCATATATTTT. Translating gives CASSLVGGQLSSGNTIYF. The full variable domain, rest sourced from reference TRBV5-1 and TRBJ1-3, is KAGVTQTPRYLIKTRGQQVTLSCSPISGHRSVSWYQQTPGQGLQFLFEYFSETQRNKGNFPGRFSGRQFSNSRSEMNVSTLELGDSALYLCASSLVGGQLSSGNTIYFGEGSWLTVV.

The gene calls are TRBV11-2 and TRBJ2-1; 9 bases agree with TRBD1. The ends lost 2 bases at V and 8 bases at J; junction bases unmatched: 7. Germline CDR1 is SGHAT and CDR2 is FQNNGV. The length of the CDR3 is 15 residues. CDR3 in DNA: TGTGCCAGCAGCTTAACTGGACAGGGGAGGGATGAGCAGTTCTTC. Its protein is CASSLTGQGRDEQFF.

The chain recombines TRBV6-2 or TRBV6-3 with TRBJ2-1; 14 positions match TRBD2. CDR1 is MNHEY, CDR2 SVGEGT, per germline. V lost 5 bases and J lost 7; bases outside the gene matches: 4. The CDR3 contains 15 residues. CDR3 sequence (DNA): TGTGCCAGCAGTCAGACTAGCGGGAGGGGGAATGAGCAGTTCTTC. Amino acid sequence: CASSQTSGRGNEQFF.

This clone has a single count. DNA of the CDR3: TGTGCCAGCAGTCCCTCCGGGACAGGGCCCTTCTTT. The encoded protein is CASSPSGTGPFF. V and J are TRBV27 and TRBJ1-1; 9 bases are a match to TRBD1. The germline CDR1 and CDR2 sequences are MNHEY and SMNVEV (reference sequence). The trim removed 5 bases at V and 14 bases at J, leaving 9 bases unmatched. CDR3 length equals 12 residues.

The genes are TRBV10-3 and TRBJ2-2, with 9 bases fitting TRBD2. CDR1 and CDR2 (germline): ENHRY, SYGVKD. V gave up 8 bases and J gave up 5 bases; unmatched junction bases: 6. This CDR3 region has 14 residues. The DNA of the CDR3 is TGTGCCATCCGGTTAGCGGGAGTGACCGGGGAGCTGTTTTTT. It specifies CAIRLAGVTGELFF.

CDR3 amino acids: CASSQEGGRDEQYF. For the CDR3, the DNA is TGCGCCAGCAGCCAAGAAGGGGGCAGGGACGAGCAGTACTTC. The chain has TRBV4-1 and TRBJ2-7; 7 bases fit TRBD1. Germline CDR1 reads MGHRA; CDR2 reads YSYEKL. This CDR3 spans 14 amino acids. The V segment lost 0 bases and the J segment 5 bases; nucleotides outside the gene matches: 4.

V usage is TRBV18 and J usage is TRBJ1-3; possibly TRBD1 for D (5 bases). The CDR3 runs to 14 residues. Germline values: CDR1 KGHSH, CDR2 LQKENI. The V end was cut by 6 bases, the J end by 4 bases, with 13 bases between. The CDR3 DNA reads TGTGCCAGCTCCCACCAGGGAGGAGGAAACACCATATATTTT. Its translation is CASSHQGGGNTIYF.

J is TRBJ2-1 and V is TRBV11-2; D may be TRBD1 (6 bases). The CDR3 spans 11 residues. The germline V gene has CDR1 SGHAT and CDR2 FQNNGV. Trimming cost V 2 bases and J 14 bases, with 10 bases left between them. The CDR3 reads CASSLTGSKFF. CDR3 DNA: TGTGCCAGCAGCTTAACAGGGTCTAAGTTCTTC.

The chain carries TRBV30 and TRBJ1-4, with 7 bases matching TRBD1. Germline values: CDR1 GTSNPN, CDR2 SVGIG (reference sequence). The V segment lost 1 base and the J segment 5 bases; nucleotides outside the gene matches: 13. CDR3 length: 17 amino acids. The CDR3 region has the DNA TGTGCCTGGAGTGGTACTCGGGACAGCCGAGGCAATGAAAAACTGTTTTTT. Protein: CAWSGTRDSRGNEKLFF.

The genes are TRBV9 and TRBJ2-1, with 11 bases identical to TRBD1. There are 15 residues in the CDR3. Germline V gene data show CDR1 as SGDLS and CDR2 as YYNGEE. V trimming: 3 bases; J trimming: 6 bases; junction bases outside the gene matches: 5. The CDR3 sequence is CASSEGQGVINEQFF. CDR3 nucleotides: TGTGCCAGCAGCGAGGGACAGGGGGTAATCAATGAGCAGTTCTTC. Complete variable domain (other parts from reference TRBV9 and TRBJ2-1): DSGVTQTPKHLITATGQRVTLRCSPRSGDLSVYWYQQSLDQGLQFLIQYYNGEERAKGNILERFSAQQFPDLHSELNLSSLELGDSALYFCASSEGQGVINEQFFGPGTRLTVL.

This clone appeared once. This chain uses TRBV7-6 with TRBJ2-7; possibly TRBD2 for D (5 bases). The V and J ends lost 5 bases and 3 bases respectively, with 14 bases between them. CDR3 length: 14 residues. CDR1 is SGHVS, CDR2 FNYEAQ, per germline. CDR3 sequence: CASSPKPGVYEQYF. Here the CDR3 DNA reads TGTGCCAGCAGCCCAAAACCCGGGGTCTACGAGCAGTACTTC.

The gene calls are TRBV6-5 and TRBJ2-1; 8 positions match TRBD2. The CDR3 consists of 14 residues. J lost 4 bases, V lost 3 bases, and 2 bases had no gene match. In germline, CDR1 is MNHEY, CDR2 SVGAGI. CDR3 DNA: TGTGCCAGCAGTTATAGCGGGACGTACAATGAGCAGTTCTTC. It is translated as CASSYSGTYNEQFF.

This chain joins TRBV5-3 and TRBJ1-5; 7 nucleotides line up with TRBD1. TRBV5-3 is sorted into the ORF group, with uncertain function. With V trimmed by 1 base and J by 2 bases, 9 bases remained unmatched. The CDR3 is made up of 17 amino acids. CDR3 protein: CARSLQGVIVGNQPQHF. CDR3 DNA: TGTGCCAGAAGCTTGCAGGGGGTGATAGTCGGCAATCAGCCCCAGCATTTT.

In nucleotides, the CDR3 is TGTGCCAGTAGTATAGATCTGGTTATACGGGGTCACTATGGCTACACCTTC. Translated: CASSIDLVIRGHYGYTF. The chain employs TRBV19 and TRBJ1-2; D gene uncertain. Trimming shortened V by 0 bases and J by 3 bases, and 17 bases separated the two germline ends. Germline values: CDR1 LNHDA, CDR2 SQIVND (reference sequence). CDR3 length: 17 amino acids. The full variable domain, its missing parts supplied by reference TRBV19 and TRBJ1-2, is DGGITQSPKYLFRKEGQNVTLSCEQNLNHDAMYWYRQDPGQGLRLIYYSQIVNDFQKGDIAEGYSVSREKKESFPLTVTSAQKNPTAFYLCASSIDLVIRGHYGYTFGSGTRLTVV.